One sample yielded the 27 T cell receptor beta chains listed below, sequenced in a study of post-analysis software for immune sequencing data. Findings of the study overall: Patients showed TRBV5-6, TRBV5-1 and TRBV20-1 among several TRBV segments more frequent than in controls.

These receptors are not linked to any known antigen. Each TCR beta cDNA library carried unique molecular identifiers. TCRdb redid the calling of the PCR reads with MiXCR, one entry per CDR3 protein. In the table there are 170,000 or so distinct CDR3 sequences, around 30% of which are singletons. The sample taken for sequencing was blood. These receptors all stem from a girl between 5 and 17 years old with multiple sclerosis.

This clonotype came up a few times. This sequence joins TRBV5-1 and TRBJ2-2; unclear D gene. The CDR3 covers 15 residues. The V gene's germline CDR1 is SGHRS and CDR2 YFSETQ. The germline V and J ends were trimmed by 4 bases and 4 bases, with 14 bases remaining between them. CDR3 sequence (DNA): TGCGCCAGCAGCGCCGGGCCCTCCCCCACCGGGGAGCTGTTTTTT. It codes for CASSAGPSPTGELFF. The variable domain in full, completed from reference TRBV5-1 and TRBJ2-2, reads KAGVTQTPRYLIKTRGQQVTLSCSPISGHRSVSWYQQTPGQGLQFLFEYFSETQRNKGNFPGRFSGRQFSNSRSEMNVSTLELGDSALYLCASSAGPSPTGELFFGEGSRLTVL.

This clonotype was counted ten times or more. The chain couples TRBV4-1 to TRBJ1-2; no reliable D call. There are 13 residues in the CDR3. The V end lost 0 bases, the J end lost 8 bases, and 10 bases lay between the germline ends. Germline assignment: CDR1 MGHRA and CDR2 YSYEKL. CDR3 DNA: TGCGCCAGCAGCCAAGAGACCCGTGGGGGCTACACCTTC. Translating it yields CASSQETRGGYTF.

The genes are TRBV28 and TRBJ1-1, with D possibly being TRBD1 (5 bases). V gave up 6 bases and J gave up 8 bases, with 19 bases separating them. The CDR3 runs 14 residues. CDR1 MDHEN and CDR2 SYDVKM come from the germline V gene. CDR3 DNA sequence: TGTGCCAGCAGCCCCGTCGGGGGAAGGTGGGAAGCTTTCTTT. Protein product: CASSPVGGRWEAFF.

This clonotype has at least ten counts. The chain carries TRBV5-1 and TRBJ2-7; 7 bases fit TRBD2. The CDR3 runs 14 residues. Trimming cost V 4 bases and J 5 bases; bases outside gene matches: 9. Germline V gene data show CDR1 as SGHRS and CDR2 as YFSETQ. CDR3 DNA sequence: TGCGCCAGCAGCCGGACTGGGAGGGCCGACGAGCAGTACTTC. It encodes CASSRTGRADEQYF.

The CDR3 coding sequence is TGTGCCAGCAGTTACTTGGGACAGGGGAACACTGAAGCTTTCTTT. This codes for CASSYLGQGNTEAFF. The genes are TRBV6-5 and TRBJ1-1; TRBD1 matches at 9 bases. CDR1 is MNHEY and CDR2 is SVGAGI in the germline V gene. The CDR3 spans 15 residues. Losses at the gene ends were 1 base for V and 1 base for J; bases not matched to a gene: 1.

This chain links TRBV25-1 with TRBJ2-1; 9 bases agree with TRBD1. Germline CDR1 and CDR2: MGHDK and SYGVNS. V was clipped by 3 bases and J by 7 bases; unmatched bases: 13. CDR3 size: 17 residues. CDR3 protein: CASSDSHRGQVMNEQFF. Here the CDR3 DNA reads TGTGCCAGCAGTGACTCTCACAGGGGGCAGGTTATGAATGAGCAGTTCTTC.

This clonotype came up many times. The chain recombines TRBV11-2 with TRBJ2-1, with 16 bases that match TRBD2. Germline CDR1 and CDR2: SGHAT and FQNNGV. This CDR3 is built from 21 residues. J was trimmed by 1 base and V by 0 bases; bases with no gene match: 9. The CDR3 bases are TGTGCCAGCAGCTTAGAGGGACTAGCGGGAGGGTTTAGCCAGTCCTACAATGAGCAGTTCTTC. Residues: CASSLEGLAGGFSQSYNEQFF.

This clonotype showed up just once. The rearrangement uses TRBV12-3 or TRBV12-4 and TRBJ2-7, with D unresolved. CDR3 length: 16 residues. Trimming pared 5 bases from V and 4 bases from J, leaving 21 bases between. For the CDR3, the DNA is TGTGCCAGCAGTCGATCTTCTCCAGTGGGTGCGTACGAGCAGTACTTC. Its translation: CASSRSSPVGAYEQYF.

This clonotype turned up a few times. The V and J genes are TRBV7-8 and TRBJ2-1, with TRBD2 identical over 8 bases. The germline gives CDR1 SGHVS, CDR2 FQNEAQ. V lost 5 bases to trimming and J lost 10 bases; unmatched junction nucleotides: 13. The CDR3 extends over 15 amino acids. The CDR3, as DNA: TGTGCCAGCAGCCCCCGGGCTAGCGGGTCGGGGGAGCAGTTCTTC. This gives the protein CASSPRASGSGEQFF.

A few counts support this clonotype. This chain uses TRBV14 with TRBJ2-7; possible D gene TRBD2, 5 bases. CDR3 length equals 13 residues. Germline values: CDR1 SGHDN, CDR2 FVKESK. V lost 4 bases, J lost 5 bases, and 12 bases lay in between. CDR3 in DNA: TGTGCCAGCAGCCTACCGGGATCTGACGAGCAGTACTTC. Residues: CASSLPGSDEQYF.

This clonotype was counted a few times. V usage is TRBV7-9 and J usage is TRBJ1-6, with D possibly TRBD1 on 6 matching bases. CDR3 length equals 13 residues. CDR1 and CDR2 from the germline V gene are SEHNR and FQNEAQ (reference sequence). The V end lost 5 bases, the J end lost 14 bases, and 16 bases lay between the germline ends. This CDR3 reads CASSPGVGVTLHF. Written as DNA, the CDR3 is TGTGCCAGCAGCCCAGGGGTTGGAGTGACCCTCCACTTT.

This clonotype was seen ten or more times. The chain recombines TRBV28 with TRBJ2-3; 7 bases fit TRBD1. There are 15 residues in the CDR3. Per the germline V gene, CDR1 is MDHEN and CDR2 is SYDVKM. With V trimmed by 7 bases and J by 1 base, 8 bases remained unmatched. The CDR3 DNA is TGTGCCAGCACCTCGGGGACAGTAGGCACAGATACGCAGTATTTT. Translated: CASTSGTVGTDTQYF.

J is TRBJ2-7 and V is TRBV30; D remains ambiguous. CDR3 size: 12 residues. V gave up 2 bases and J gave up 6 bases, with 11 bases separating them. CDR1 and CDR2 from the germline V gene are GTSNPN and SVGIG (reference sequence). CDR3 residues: CAWSISGTEQYF. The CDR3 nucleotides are TGTGCCTGGAGTATATCGGGTACCGAGCAGTACTTC. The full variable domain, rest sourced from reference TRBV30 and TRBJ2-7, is SQTIHQWPATLVQPVGSPLSLECTVEGTSNPNLYWYRQAAGRGLQLLFYSVGIGQISSEVPQNLSASRPQDRQFILSSKKLLLSDSGFYLCAWSISGTEQYFGPGTRLTVT.

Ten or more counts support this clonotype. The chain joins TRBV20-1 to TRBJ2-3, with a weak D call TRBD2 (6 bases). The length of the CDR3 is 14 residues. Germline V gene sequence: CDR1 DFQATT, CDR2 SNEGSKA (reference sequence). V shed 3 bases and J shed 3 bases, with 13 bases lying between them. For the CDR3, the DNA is TGCAGTGCTAGGCGGAGGGATGGGACAGATACGCAGTATTTT. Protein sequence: CSARRRDGTDTQYF.

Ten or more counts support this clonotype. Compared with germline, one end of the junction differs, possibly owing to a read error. The CDR3 loop is CASSSMGLAGDAQYF. In DNA form, the CDR3 reads TGTGCCAGCAGTTCCATGGGACTAGCGGGAGATGCGCAGTATTTT. This chain connects TRBV12-3 or TRBV12-4 to TRBJ2-3; 14 bases align to TRBD2. This CDR3 contains 15 residues.

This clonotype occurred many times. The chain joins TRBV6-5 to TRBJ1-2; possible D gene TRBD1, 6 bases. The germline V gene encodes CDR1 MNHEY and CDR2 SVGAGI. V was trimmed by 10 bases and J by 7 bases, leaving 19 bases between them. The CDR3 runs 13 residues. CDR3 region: CATRVGGQGGYTF. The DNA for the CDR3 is TGTGCCACCCGGGTAGGGGGACAAGGTGGCTACACCTTC.

The CDR3 region is CASSSISLSFTDTQYF. As DNA, the CDR3 is TGTGCCAGCAGCTCTATAAGTTTGTCCTTCACAGATACGCAGTATTTT. The gene calls are TRBV7-9 and TRBJ2-3; D is unclear. Deletions cut 4 bases from V and 2 bases from J, with 16 bases between. Germline V CDR1 and CDR2: SEHNR, FQNEAQ (reference sequence). The CDR3 loop spans 16 amino acids.

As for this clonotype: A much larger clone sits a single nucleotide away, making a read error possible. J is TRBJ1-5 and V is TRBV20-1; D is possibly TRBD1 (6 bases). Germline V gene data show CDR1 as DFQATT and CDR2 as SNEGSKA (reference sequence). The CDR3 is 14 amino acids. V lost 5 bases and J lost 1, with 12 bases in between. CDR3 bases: TGCAGTGCTGCCGCAGGGGCGAGCAATCAGCCCCAGCATTTT. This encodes CSAAAGASNQPQHF.

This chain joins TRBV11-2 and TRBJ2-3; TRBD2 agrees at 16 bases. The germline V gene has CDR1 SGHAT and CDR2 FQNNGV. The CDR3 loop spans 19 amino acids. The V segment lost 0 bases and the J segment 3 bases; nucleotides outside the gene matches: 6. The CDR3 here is CASSLEGLAGGPGTDTQYF. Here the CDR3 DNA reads TGTGCCAGCAGCTTAGAGGGACTAGCGGGAGGGCCGGGGACAGATACGCAGTATTTT.

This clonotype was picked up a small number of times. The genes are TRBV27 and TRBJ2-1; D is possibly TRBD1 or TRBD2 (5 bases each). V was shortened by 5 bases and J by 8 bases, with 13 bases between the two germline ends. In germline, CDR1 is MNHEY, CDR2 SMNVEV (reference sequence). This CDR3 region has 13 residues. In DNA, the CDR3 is TGTGCCAGCAGTCCCCGGGGCAACGATGAGCAGTTCTTC. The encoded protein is CASSPRGNDEQFF.

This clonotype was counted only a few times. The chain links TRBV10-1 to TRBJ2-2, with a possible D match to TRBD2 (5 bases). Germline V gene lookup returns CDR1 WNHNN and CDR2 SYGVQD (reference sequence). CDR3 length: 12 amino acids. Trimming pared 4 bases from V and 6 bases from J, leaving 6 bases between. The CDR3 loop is CASSAGAGELFF. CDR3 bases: TGCGCCAGCAGTGCCGGGGCCGGGGAGCTGTTTTTT.

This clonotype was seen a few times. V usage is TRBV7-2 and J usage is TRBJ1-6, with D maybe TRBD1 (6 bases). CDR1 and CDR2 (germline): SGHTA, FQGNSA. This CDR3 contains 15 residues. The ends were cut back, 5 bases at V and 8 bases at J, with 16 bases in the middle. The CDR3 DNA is TGTGCCAGCAGCAAAGTACAGGGCCGCGATTCACCCCTCCACTTT. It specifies CASSKVQGRDSPLHF.

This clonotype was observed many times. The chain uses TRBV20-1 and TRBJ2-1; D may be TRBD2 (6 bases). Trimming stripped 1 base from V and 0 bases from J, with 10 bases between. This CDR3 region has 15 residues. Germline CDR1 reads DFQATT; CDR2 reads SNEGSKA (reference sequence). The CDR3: CSARVYSGSYNEQFF. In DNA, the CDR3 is TGCAGTGCTAGAGTCTATAGCGGCTCCTACAATGAGCAGTTCTTC.

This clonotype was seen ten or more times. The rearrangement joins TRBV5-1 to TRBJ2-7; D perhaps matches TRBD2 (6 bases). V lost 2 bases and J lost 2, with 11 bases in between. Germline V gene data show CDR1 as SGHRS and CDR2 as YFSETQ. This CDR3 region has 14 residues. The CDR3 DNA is TGCGCCAGCAGCTTCGCTAGCGAGGCCTACGAGCAGTACTTC. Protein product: CASSFASEAYEQYF.

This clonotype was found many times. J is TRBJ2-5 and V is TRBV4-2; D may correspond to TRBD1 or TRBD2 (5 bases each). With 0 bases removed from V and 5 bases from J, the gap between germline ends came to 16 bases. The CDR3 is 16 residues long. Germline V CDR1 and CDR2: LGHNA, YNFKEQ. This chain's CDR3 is CASSQEWDQGVETQYF. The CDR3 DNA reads TGTGCCAGCAGCCAAGAATGGGACCAGGGCGTGGAGACCCAGTACTTC.

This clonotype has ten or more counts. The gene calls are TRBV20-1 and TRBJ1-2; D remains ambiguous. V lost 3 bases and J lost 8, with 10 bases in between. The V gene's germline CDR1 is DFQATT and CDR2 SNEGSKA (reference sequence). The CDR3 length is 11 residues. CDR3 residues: CSARRNDGYTF. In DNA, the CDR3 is TGCAGTGCTAGGAGAAACGACGGCTACACCTTC.

This CDR3 is CASARGVDITEAFF. CDR3 nucleotides: TGTGCTAGTGCGCGGGGAGTCGACATCACTGAAGCTTTCTTT. The rearrangement joins TRBV12-5 to TRBJ1-1; D is unclear. Germline V lookup: CDR1 LGHNT, CDR2 FRNRAP. With 7 bases removed from V and 4 bases from J, the gap between germline ends came to 16 bases. The CDR3 is 14 amino acids.